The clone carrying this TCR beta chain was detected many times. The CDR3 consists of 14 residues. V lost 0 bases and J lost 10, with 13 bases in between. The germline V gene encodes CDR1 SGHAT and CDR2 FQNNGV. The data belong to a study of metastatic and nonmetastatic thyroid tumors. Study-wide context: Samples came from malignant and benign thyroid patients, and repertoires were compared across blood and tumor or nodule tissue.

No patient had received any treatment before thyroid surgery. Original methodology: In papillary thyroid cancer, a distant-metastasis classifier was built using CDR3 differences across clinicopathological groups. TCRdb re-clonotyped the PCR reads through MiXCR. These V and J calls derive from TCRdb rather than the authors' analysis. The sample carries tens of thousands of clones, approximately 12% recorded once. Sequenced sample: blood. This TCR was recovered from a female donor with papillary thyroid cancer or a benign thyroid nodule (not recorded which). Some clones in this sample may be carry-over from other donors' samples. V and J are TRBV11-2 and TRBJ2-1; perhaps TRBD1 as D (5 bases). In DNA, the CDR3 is TGTGCCAGCAGCTTAGATTTAGGGGCAGGCGAGCAGTTCTTC. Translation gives CASSLDLGAGEQFF. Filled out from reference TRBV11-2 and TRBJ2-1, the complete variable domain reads EAGVAQSPRYKIIEKRQSVAFWCNPISGHATLYWYQQILGQGPKLLIQFQNNGVVDDSQLPKDRFSAERLKGVDSTLKIQPAKLEDSAVYLCASSLDLGAGEQFFGPGTRLTVL.